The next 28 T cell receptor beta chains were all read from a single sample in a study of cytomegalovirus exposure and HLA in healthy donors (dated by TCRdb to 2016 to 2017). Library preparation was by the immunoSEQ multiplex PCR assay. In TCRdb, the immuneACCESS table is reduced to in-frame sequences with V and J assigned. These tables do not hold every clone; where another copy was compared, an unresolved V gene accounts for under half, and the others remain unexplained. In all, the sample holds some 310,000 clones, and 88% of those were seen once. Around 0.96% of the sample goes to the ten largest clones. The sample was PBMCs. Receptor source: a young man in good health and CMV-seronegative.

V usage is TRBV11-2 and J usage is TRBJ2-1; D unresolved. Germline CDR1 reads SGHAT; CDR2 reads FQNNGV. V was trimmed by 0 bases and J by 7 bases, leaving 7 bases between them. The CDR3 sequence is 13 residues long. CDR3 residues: CASSLEHRNEQFF. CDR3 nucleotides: TGTGCCAGCAGCTTAGAGCACCGGAATGAGCAGTTCTTC.

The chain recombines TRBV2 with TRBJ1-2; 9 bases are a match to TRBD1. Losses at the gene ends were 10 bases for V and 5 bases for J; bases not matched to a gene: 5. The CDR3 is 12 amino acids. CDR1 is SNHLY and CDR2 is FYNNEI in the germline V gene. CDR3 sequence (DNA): TGTGCCACCGGGACAGGGAAATATGGCTACACCTTC. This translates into CATGTGKYGYTF.

The CDR3 sequence is CASSQGVLATNEKLFF. DNA for the CDR3: TGCGCCAGCAGCCAAGGAGTGCTTGCAACTAATGAAAAACTGTTTTTT. The chain has TRBV4-1 and TRBJ1-4; D is ambiguous. The germline V and J ends were trimmed by 1 base and 0 bases, with 9 bases remaining between them. Germline-derived CDR1 and CDR2 are MGHRA and YSYEKL. The CDR3 is made up of 16 amino acids.

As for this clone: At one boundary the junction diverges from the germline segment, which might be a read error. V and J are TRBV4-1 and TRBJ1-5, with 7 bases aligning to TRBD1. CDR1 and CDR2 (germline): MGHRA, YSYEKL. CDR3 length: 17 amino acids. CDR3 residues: CASNQVAQGDFFQPQHF. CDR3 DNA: TGCGCCAGCAACCAAGTCGCCCAGGGGGATTTTTTTCAGCCCCAGCATTTT.

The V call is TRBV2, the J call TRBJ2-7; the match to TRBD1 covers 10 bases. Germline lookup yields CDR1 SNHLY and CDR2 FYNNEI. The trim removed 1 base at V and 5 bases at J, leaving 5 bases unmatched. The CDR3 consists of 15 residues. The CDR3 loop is CASSEEGTGAHEQYF. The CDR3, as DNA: TGTGCCAGCAGTGAAGAAGGGACAGGGGCCCACGAGCAGTACTTC.

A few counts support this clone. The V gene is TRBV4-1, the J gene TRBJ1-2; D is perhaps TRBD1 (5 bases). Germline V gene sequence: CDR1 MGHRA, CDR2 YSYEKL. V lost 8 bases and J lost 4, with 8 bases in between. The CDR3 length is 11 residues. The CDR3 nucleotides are TGCGCCAGCGCGGGGCTCTATGGCTACACCTTC. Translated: CASAGLYGYTF.

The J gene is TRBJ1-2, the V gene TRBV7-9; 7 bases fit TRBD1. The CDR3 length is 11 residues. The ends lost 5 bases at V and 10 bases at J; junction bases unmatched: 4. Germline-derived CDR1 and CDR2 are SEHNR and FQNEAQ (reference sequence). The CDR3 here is CASSPQGVYTF. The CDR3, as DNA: TGTGCCAGCAGCCCCCAGGGGGTCTACACCTTC.

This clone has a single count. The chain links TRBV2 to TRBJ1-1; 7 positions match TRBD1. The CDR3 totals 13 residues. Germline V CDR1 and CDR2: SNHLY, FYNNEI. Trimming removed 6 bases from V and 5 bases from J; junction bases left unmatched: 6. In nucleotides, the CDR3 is TGTGCCAGCAGCGACAGGGCAAAAACTGAAGCTTTCTTT. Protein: CASSDRAKTEAFF.

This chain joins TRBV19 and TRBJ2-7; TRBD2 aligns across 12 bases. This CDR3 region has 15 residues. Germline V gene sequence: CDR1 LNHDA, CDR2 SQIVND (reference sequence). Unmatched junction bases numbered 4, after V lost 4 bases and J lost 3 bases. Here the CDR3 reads CASSTSGGAFYEQYF. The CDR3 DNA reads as TGTGCCAGTAGTACTAGCGGGGGGGCCTTCTACGAGCAGTACTTC.

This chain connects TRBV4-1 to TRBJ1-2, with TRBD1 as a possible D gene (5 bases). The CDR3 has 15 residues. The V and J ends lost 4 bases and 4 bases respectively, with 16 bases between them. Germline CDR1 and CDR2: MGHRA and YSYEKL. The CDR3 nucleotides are TGCGCCAGCAGCCTGCGGGATCTACAGGCCTATGGCTACACCTTC. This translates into CASSLRDLQAYGYTF.

CDR3 in amino acids: CASSLDPRPTYEQYF. Here the CDR3 DNA reads TGTGCCAGCAGCTTAGATCCGCGGCCAACCTACGAGCAGTACTTC. V is TRBV11-2 and J is TRBJ2-7, with D uncertain. Germline CDR1 reads SGHAT; CDR2 reads FQNNGV. The CDR3 contains 15 residues. Trimming removed 0 bases from V and 2 bases from J, with 11 bases in between. Together with reference TRBV11-2 and TRBJ2-7, the CDR3 gives the full variable domain: EAGVAQSPRYKIIEKRQSVAFWCNPISGHATLYWYQQILGQGPKLLIQFQNNGVVDDSQLPKDRFSAERLKGVDSTLKIQPAKLEDSAVYLCASSLDPRPTYEQYFGPGTRLTVT.

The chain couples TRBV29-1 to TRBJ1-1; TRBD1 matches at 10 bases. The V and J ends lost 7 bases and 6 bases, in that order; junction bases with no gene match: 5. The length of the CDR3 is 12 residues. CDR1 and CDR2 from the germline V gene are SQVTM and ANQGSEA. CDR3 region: CSGGQGSSEAFF. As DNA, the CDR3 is TGCAGCGGGGGACAGGGGAGTTCTGAAGCTTTCTTT. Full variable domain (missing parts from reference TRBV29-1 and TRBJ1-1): SAVISQKPSRDICQRGTSLTIQCQVDSQVTMMFWYRQQPGQSLTLIATANQGSEATYESGFVIDKFPISRPNLTFSTLTVSNMSPEDSSIYLCSGGQGSSEAFFGQGTRLTVV.

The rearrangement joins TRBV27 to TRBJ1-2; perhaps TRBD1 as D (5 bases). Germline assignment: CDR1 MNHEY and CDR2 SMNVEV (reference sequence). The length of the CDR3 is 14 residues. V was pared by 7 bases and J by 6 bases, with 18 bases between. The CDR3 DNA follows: TGTGCCAGCACACCGGGGGGGAGGGACGATGGCTACACCTTC. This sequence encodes CASTPGGRDDGYTF.

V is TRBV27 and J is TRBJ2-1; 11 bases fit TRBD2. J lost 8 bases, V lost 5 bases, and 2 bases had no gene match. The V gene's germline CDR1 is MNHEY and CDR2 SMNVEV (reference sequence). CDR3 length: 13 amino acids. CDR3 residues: CASSDSGGDEQFF. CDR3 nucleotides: TGTGCCAGCAGTGATAGCGGGGGGGATGAGCAGTTCTTC.

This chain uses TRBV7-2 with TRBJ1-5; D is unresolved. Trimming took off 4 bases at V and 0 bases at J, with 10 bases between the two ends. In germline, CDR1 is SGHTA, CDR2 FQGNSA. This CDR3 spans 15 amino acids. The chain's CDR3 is CASSSAGNSNQPQHF. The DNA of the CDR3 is TGTGCCAGCAGCTCCGCCGGGAATAGCAATCAGCCCCAGCATTTT. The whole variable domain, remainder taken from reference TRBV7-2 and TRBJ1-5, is GAGVSQSPSNKVTEKGKDVELRCDPISGHTALYWYRQSLGQGLEFLIYFQGNSAPDKSGLPSDRFSAERTGGSVSTLTIQRTQQEDSAVYLCASSSAGNSNQPQHFGDGTRLSIL.

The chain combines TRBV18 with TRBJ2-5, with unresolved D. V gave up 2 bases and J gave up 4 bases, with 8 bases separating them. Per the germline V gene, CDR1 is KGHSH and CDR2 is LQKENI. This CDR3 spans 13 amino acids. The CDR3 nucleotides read TGTGCCAGCTCACCAAATGTTCGAGAGACCCAGTACTTC. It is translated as CASSPNVRETQYF.

The CDR3 nucleotides read TGTGCCAGCAGTTCCCCTATTTATTCCTACGAGCAGTACTTC. Its protein product is CASSSPIYSYEQYF. V and J are TRBV6-6 and TRBJ2-7; no definite D call. V lost 4 bases and J 1 base, leaving 11 bases between the germline ends. CDR3 size: 14 residues. Germline V gene lookup returns CDR1 MNHNY and CDR2 SVGAGI (reference sequence).

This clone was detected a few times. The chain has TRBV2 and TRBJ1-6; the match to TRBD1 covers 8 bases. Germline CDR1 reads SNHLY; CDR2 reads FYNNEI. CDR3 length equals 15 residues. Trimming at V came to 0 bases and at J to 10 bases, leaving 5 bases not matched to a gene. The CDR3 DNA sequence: TGTGCCAGCAGTGAAGCTCAGGGGGCGCGGTCACCCCTCCACTTT. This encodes CASSEAQGARSPLHF.

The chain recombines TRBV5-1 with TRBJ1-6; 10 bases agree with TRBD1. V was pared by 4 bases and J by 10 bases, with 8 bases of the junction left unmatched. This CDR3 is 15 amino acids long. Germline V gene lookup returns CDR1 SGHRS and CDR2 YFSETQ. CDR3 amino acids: CASSLGTGAFSPLHF. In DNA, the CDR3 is TGCGCCAGCAGCCTAGGGACAGGGGCTTTCTCACCCCTCCACTTT.

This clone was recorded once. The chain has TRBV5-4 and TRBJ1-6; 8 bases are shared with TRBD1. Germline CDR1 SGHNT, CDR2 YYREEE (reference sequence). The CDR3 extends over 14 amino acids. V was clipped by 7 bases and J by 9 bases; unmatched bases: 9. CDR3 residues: CASLLTGVGSPLHF. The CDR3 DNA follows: TGTGCCAGCCTCCTGACAGGGGTAGGTTCACCCCTCCACTTT.

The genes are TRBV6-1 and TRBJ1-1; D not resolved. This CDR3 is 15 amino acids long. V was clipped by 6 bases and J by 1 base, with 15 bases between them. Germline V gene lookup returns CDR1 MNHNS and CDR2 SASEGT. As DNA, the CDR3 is TGTGCCAGCAGGAAACTGACAAACCCGAACACTGAAGCTTTCTTT. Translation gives CASRKLTNPNTEAFF.

CDR3 sequence reads: CASSVLPRDTNTDTQYF. The CDR3 coding sequence is TGTGCCAGCTCAGTCCTACCCCGGGACACCAACACAGATACGCAGTATTTT. The chain combines TRBV18 with TRBJ2-3, with D possibly matching TRBD1 (6 bases). The germline gives CDR1 KGHSH, CDR2 LQKENI. V lost 5 bases and J lost 2, with 20 bases in between. The CDR3 runs to 17 residues.

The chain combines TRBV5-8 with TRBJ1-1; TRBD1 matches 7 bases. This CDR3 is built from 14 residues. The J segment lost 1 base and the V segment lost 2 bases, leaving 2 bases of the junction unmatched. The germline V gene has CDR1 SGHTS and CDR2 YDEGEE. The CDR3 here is CASSLGTANTEAFF. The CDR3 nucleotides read TGTGCCAGCAGCTTAGGGACAGCGAACACTGAAGCTTTCTTT.

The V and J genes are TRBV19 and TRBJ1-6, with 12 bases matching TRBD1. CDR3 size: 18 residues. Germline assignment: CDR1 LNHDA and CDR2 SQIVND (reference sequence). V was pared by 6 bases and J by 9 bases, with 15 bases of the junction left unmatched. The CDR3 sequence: CASSPFLSGQGAFSPLHF. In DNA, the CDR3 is TGTGCCAGTAGCCCCTTCCTCTCGGGACAGGGGGCTTTTTCACCCCTCCACTTT.

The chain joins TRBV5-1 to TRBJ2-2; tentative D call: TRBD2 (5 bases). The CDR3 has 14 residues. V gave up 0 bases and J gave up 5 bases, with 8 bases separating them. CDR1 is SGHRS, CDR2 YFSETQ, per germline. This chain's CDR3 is CASSLGENTGELFF. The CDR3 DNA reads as TGCGCCAGCAGCTTGGGGGAGAATACCGGGGAGCTGTTTTTT.

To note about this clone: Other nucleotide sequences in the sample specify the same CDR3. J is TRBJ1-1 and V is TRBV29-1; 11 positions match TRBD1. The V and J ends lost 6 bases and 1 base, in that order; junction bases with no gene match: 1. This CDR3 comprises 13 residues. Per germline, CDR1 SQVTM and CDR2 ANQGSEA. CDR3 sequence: CSVGTGGNTEAFF. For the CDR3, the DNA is TGCAGCGTGGGGACAGGGGGGAACACTGAAGCTTTCTTT.

The CDR3 here is CASRETGPNTEAFF. Written as DNA, the CDR3 is TGTGCCAGCAGAGAGACAGGACCGAACACTGAAGCTTTCTTT. The chain employs TRBV6-4 and TRBJ1-1; D might be TRBD1 (6 bases). CDR1 is MRHNA, CDR2 SNTAGT, per germline. V was pared by 6 bases and J by 1 base, with 12 bases between. This CDR3 comprises 14 residues.

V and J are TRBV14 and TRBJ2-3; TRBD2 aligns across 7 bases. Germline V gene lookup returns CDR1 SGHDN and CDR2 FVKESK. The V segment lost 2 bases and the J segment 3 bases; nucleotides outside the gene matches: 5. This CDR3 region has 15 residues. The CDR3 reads CASSQLWGGTDTQYF. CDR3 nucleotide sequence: TGTGCCAGCAGCCAACTCTGGGGGGGGACAGATACGCAGTATTTT.